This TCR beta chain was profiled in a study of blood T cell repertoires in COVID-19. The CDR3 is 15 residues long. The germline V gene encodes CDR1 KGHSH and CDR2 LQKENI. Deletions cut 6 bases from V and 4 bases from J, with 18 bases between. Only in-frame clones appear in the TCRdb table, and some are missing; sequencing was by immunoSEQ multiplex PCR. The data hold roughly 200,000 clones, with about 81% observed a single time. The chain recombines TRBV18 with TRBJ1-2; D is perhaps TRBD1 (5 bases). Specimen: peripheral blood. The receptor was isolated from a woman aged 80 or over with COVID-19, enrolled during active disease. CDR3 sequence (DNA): TGTGCCAGCTCGGACACCAACAAGAAAACCTATGGCTACACCTTC. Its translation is CASSDTNKKTYGYTF.